This entry lists 20 T cell receptor beta chains sequenced from one sample in a study of early T cells in non-severe SARS-CoV-2 infection. Via MiXCR, TCRdb re-called the 5' RACE reads, giving one row per CDR3 protein. The sample shows around 70,000 distinct CDR3 sequences, roughly 12% of them seen only once. The specimen sequenced was whole blood. Receptors originate from an adult who was a healthcare worker with PCR-confirmed SARS-CoV-2 infection or an uninfected control (not recorded which).

This clonotype came up a few times. This chain uses TRBV11-2 with TRBJ1-6; possible D gene TRBD1, 6 bases. V shed 0 bases and J shed 9 bases, with 15 bases lying between them. From germline, CDR1 is SGHAT and CDR2 FQNNGV. This CDR3 has 16 residues. CDR3 DNA: TGTGCCAGCAGCTTAGATCAACAGGGTTCCGGTTCACCCCTCCACTTT. Translating it yields CASSLDQQGSGSPLHF.

This chain connects TRBV30 to TRBJ2-1; TRBD1 might be the D (6 bases). The V gene lost 0 bases and the J gene lost 10 bases, with 13 bases spanning the gap. This CDR3 has 13 residues. Germline CDR1 reads GTSNPN; CDR2 reads SVGIG (reference sequence). This CDR3 reads CAWSVQGLREQFF. The CDR3 DNA is TGTGCCTGGAGTGTACAGGGATTGCGAGAGCAGTTCTTC.

This clonotype was seen a handful of times. V usage is TRBV19 and J usage is TRBJ1-2, with D possibly TRBD1 on 6 matching bases. The ends were cut back, 7 bases at V and 8 bases at J, with 29 bases in the middle. Germline CDR1 and CDR2: LNHDA and SQIVND (reference sequence). The length of the CDR3 is 17 residues. The chain's CDR3 is CASTAYGGGQPSRGYTF. CDR3 coding DNA: TGTGCCAGTACCGCATATGGAGGTGGACAGCCGTCGAGGGGCTACACCTTC. The variable domain in full, with the rest retrieved from reference TRBV19 and TRBJ1-2, is DGGITQSPKYLFRKEGQNVTLSCEQNLNHDAMYWYRQDPGQGLRLIYYSQIVNDFQKGDIAEGYSVSREKKESFPLTVTSAQKNPTAFYLCASTAYGGGQPSRGYTFGSGTRLTVV.

This clonotype was detected a few times. The chain couples TRBV7-2 to TRBJ1-1, with 7 nucleotides matching TRBD1. V was clipped by 5 bases and J by 8 bases; unmatched bases: 11. This CDR3 has 14 residues. CDR1 SGHTA and CDR2 FQGNSA come from the germline V gene. CDR3 bases: TGTGCCAGCAGCCCACAGGGGAAGGTCCCCGAAGCTTTCTTT. Translation gives CASSPQGKVPEAFF.

This clonotype was observed many times. This sequence joins TRBV10-1 and TRBJ2-1; 13 positions agree with TRBD2. The CDR3 spans 16 residues. Germline values: CDR1 WNHNN, CDR2 SYGVQD (reference sequence). V gave up 8 bases and J gave up 3 bases; unmatched junction bases: 7. The CDR3 DNA follows: TGCGCCAGCGGGCGACTAGCGGGAGGTTACTACAATGAGCAGTTCTTC. Encoded protein: CASGRLAGGYYNEQFF.

The chain combines TRBV29-1 with TRBJ1-2, with D possibly being TRBD1 (6 bases). Per germline, CDR1 SQVTM and CDR2 ANQGSEA. The CDR3 is 13 residues long. Deletions cut 8 bases from V and 0 bases from J, with 13 bases between. CDR3 sequence reads: CSTRTAANYGYTF. In nucleotides, the CDR3 is TGCAGCACCCGGACAGCTGCTAACTATGGCTACACCTTC.

This clonotype has more than one count but fewer than ten. The chain links TRBV12-5 to TRBJ2-3; TRBD2 matches at 7 bases. Germline trimming cut 2 bases from V and 2 bases from J; bases unmatched to any gene: 1. This CDR3 comprises 14 residues. The germline V gene encodes CDR1 LGHNT and CDR2 FRNRAP. CDR3 residues: CASGLSGTTDTQYF. The CDR3 DNA reads as TGTGCTAGTGGTTTGAGCGGGACCACAGATACGCAGTATTTT.

The table lists this clonotype with many counts. The chain uses TRBV13 and TRBJ2-7; 14 bases are shared with TRBD2. Germline CDR1 PRHDT, CDR2 FYEKMQ (reference sequence). The CDR3 sequence is 14 residues long. V shed 10 bases, J shed 2 bases, and the junction held 4 bases outside the gene matches. CDR3 in amino acids: CATRLAGGPYEQYF. CDR3 sequence (DNA): TGTGCCACACGACTAGCGGGAGGGCCCTACGAGCAGTACTTC.

This sequence joins TRBV20-1 and TRBJ2-7; D may be TRBD1 (6 bases). Per germline, CDR1 DFQATT and CDR2 SNEGSKA (reference sequence). V was clipped by 7 bases and J by 2 bases, with 9 bases between them. The CDR3 covers 11 residues. This CDR3 is CSVTGPYEQYF. The DNA for the CDR3 is TGCAGTGTCACAGGGCCCTACGAGCAGTACTTC.

A few counts support this clonotype. The gene calls are TRBV11-2 and TRBJ2-1; D might be TRBD2 (5 bases). CDR3 size: 15 residues. Germline lookup yields CDR1 SGHAT and CDR2 FQNNGV. V was shortened by 4 bases and J by 5 bases, with 15 bases between the two germline ends. CDR3 loop: CASSSWTPGNNEQFF. CDR3 nucleotide sequence: TGTGCCAGCAGCTCCTGGACCCCCGGGAACAATGAGCAGTTCTTC.

The CDR3, as DNA: TGCAGCGTTGTAACCCCGGTTAATGAGCAGTTCTTC. Translation gives CSVVTPVNEQFF. The V and J genes are TRBV29-1 and TRBJ2-1, with D uncertain. Germline values: CDR1 SQVTM, CDR2 ANQGSEA. CDR3 length: 12 residues. Trimming removed 4 bases at V and 7 bases at J, with 11 bases between.

The J gene is TRBJ2-2, the V gene TRBV7-9; D might be TRBD1 or TRBD2, each matching 5 bases. The CDR3 loop spans 13 amino acids. Germline V gene lookup returns CDR1 SEHNR and CDR2 FQNEAQ (reference sequence). V was trimmed by 3 bases and J by 6 bases, leaving 8 bases between them. CDR3 region: CASSFSGPGELFF. In DNA form, the CDR3 reads TGTGCCAGCAGCTTCTCGGGGCCCGGGGAGCTGTTTTTT.

This clonotype was counted at least ten times. The chain employs TRBV29-1 and TRBJ2-1; D not certain. The CDR3 extends over 15 amino acids. Trimming took 0 bases from V and 0 from J, leaving 9 bases between them. CDR1 and CDR2 from the germline V gene are SQVTM and ANQGSEA. CDR3 amino acids: CSVEDADRSYNEQFF. As DNA, the CDR3 is TGCAGCGTTGAAGATGCGGACCGCTCCTACAATGAGCAGTTCTTC.

This chain links TRBV12-3 or TRBV12-4 with TRBJ2-2; D is tentatively TRBD1 or TRBD2 (6 bases each). The CDR3 is 15 residues long. Trimming removed 5 bases at V and 3 bases at J, with 13 bases between. CDR3 region: CASSPGALYTGELFF. The CDR3 DNA reads TGTGCCAGCAGTCCGGGGGCACTTTACACCGGGGAGCTGTTTTTT.

This rearrangement joins TRBV5-4 to TRBJ1-1; the match to TRBD1 covers 8 bases. V shed 0 bases and J 5 bases; nucleotides not matched to a gene: 6. This CDR3 comprises 15 residues. Germline lookup yields CDR1 SGHNT and CDR2 YYREEE (reference sequence). The CDR3 coding sequence is TGTGCCAGCAGCTTGGTCACAGGGGGTTGGACTGAAGCTTTCTTT. This sequence encodes CASSLVTGGWTEAFF.

The chain links TRBV20-1 to TRBJ1-1, with a weak D call TRBD1 (5 bases). CDR3 length equals 15 residues. Germline CDR1 is DFQATT and CDR2 is SNEGSKA (reference sequence). With 0 bases removed from V and 3 bases from J, the gap between germline ends came to 14 bases. The CDR3 DNA reads TGCAGTGCTAGAGATGTCCGGGGGAGGGACACTGAAGCTTTCTTT. Residues: CSARDVRGRDTEAFF.

This clonotype has a count of ten or more. The rearrangement uses TRBV29-1 and TRBJ1-4; D uncertain. V shed 6 bases and J shed 7 bases, with 15 bases lying between them. Germline V gives CDR1 SQVTM, CDR2 ANQGSEA. The CDR3 loop spans 13 amino acids. The CDR3 loop is CSVAGGSSEKLFF. CDR3 coding DNA: TGCAGCGTCGCCGGCGGCTCGAGTGAAAAACTGTTTTTT.

The V gene is TRBV7-8, the J gene TRBJ2-7; 9 nucleotides match TRBD2. CDR1 and CDR2 (germline): SGHVS, FQNEAQ. V shed 11 bases and J 2 bases; nucleotides not matched to a gene: 7. This CDR3 region has 13 residues. Written as DNA, the CDR3 is TGTGCCGGGAAGCGGGGGGCTGCCTACGAGCAGTACTTC. The encoded protein is CAGKRGAAYEQYF.

The sample holds a few counts of this clonotype. The genes are TRBV7-2 and TRBJ2-3; D gene unclear. The CDR3 extends over 15 amino acids. The germline V and J ends were trimmed by 1 base and 7 bases, with 15 bases remaining between them. Germline V lookup: CDR1 SGHTA, CDR2 FQGNSA. The CDR3 loop reads CASSLDGPVPYTQYF. The DNA for the CDR3 is TGTGCCAGCAGCTTAGATGGGCCAGTACCGTATACGCAGTATTTT.

This clonotype was recorded many times. The chain combines TRBV12-3 or TRBV12-4 with TRBJ2-6; D is perhaps TRBD1 or TRBD2 (7 bases each). V lost 5 bases, J lost 0 bases, and 26 bases lay in between. The CDR3 contains 21 residues. As DNA, the CDR3 is TGTGCCAGCAGTCCGGGGACAGCGAAAGGGAGGGGAACCTCTGGGGCCAACGTCCTGACTTTC. This translates into CASSPGTAKGRGTSGANVLTF.